Each of the 2 T cell receptor beta chains below was sequenced from the same sample in a study of blood T cell repertoires in COVID-19. Assay: immunoSEQ multiplex PCR; the TCRdb copy retains only in-frame clones and omits some. The sample holds about 500,000 clones; roughly 90% are singletons and the top ten take about 0.7%. Material: PBMCs or T cells enriched from blood (not recorded which). The receptors were sampled from a woman younger than 35 who had recovered from COVID-19.

V usage is TRBV30 and J usage is TRBJ1-1; 8 bases are shared with TRBD1. This CDR3 spans 12 amino acids. The germline V gene encodes CDR1 GTSNPN and CDR2 SVGIG (reference sequence). Losses at the gene ends were 8 bases for V and 5 bases for J; bases not matched to a gene: 7. The CDR3 DNA sequence: TGTGCCATATCCCAGGGGGCGACTGAAGCTTTCTTT. This codes for CAISQGATEAFF.

The rearrangement uses TRBV12-3 or TRBV12-4 and TRBJ2-7; D is unclear. This CDR3 contains 12 residues. V was clipped by 6 bases and J by 2 bases, with 8 bases between them. CDR3 sequence reads: CASSPVTYEQYF. In nucleotides, the CDR3 is TGTGCCAGCAGCCCAGTCACCTACGAGCAGTACTTC.